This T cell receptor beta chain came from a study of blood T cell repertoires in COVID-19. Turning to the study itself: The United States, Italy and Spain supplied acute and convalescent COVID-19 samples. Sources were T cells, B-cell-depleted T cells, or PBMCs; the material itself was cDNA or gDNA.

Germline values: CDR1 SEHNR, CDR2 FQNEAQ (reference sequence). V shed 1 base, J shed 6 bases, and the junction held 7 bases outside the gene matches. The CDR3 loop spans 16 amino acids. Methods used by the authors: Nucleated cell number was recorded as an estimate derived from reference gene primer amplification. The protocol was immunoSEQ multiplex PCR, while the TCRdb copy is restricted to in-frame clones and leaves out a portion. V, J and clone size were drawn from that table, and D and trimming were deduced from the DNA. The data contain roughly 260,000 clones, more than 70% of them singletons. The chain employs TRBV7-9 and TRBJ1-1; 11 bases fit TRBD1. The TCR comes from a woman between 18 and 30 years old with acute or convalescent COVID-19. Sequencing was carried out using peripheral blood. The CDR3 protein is CASSLGEDRGLAEAFF. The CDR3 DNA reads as TGTGCCAGCAGCTTAGGGGAGGACAGGGGGCTCGCTGAAGCTTTCTTT.